This T cell receptor (beta chain) came from a study of shared clonotypes between healthy human individuals. Regarding this clone: Its target is unknown.

None of the donors, who were healthy HIV-negative adults, had recently had acute infections or vaccinations. CD45RA-negative memory and CD45RA+ naive subsets were split from the CD4+ cells. Regarding the study as a whole: Researchers found naive subsets generally carried larger estimated richness than memory subsets. The study sampled only blood, and tissue repertoires likely differ.

Sequenced by immunoSEQ multiplex PCR; TCRdb stores in-frame clones only, minus some. The table lists 2.5 million or so clones, approximately 92% of them singletons, with over 0.12% in the top ten. This CDR3 has 15 amino acids. The germline CDR1 and CDR2 sequences are MDHEN and SYDVKM. Unmatched junction bases numbered 6, after V lost 4 bases and J lost 3 bases. This chain links TRBV28 with TRBJ2-7, with 10 bases identical to TRBD2. The TCR originated in a man aged 18-30 years in good health. Material for sequencing was naive CD4+ T cells sorted from blood. Regarding subset: CD45RA+ positively selected. The CDR3 DNA reads TGTGCCAGCAGTTCCCCCCGACTAGCGGGCTACGAGCAGTACTTC. It encodes CASSSPRLAGYEQYF.